This section outlines one T cell receptor beta chain sequence together with its context. The sample is drawn from a study of T cell changes during pregnancy in multiple sclerosis. The ends lost 6 bases at V and 2 bases at J; junction bases unmatched: 7. Germline V lookup: CDR1 LNHDA, CDR2 SQIVND (reference sequence). The CDR3 loop spans 14 amino acids. Profiling relied on immunoSEQ multiplex PCR, and the TCRdb table lists in-frame clones only, not all of them. The repertoire consists of 45,000 to 65,000 clones, with roughly 94% occurring once and the leading ten covering less than 4.5%. V usage is TRBV19 and J usage is TRBJ2-7; 7 nucleotides agree with TRBD1. Here the sequenced sample was CD8+ T cells from peripheral blood mononuclear cells, taken in the third trimester of pregnancy. The receptor's source is a female donor with multiple sclerosis, enrolled in a pregnancy study. In DNA form, the CDR3 reads TGTGCCAGTAGCGACAGGGCTCAGGCCTACGAGCAGTACTTC. This codes for CASSDRAQAYEQYF.